Each of the 20 T cell receptor beta chains below was sequenced from the same sample in a study of blood T cell repertoires in COVID-19. TCRdb's table, derived via immunoSEQ multiplex PCR, lists solely in-frame clones and lacks some. The sample contains over 120,000 clones, over 65% of which appear only once. Sample: PBMCs or T cells enriched from blood (not recorded which). The source of these receptors is a woman aged 45-59 years who had recovered from COVID-19.

The table lists this clone with a few counts. J is TRBJ1-5 and V is TRBV28, with D maybe TRBD1 (5 bases). CDR3 length equals 14 residues. Germline V gene sequence: CDR1 MDHEN, CDR2 SYDVKM. Trimming took 5 bases from V and 3 from J, leaving 11 bases between them. The CDR3 region has the DNA TGTGCCAGCAGTCCCGGACACACCAATCAGCCCCAGCATTTT. It codes for CASSPGHTNQPQHF.

The count of this clone is one. The chain uses TRBV4-1 and TRBJ1-1; D gene uncertain. The CDR3 totals 14 residues. V was cut by 2 bases and J by 4 bases, with 11 bases left in between. CDR1 and CDR2 from the germline V gene are MGHRA and YSYEKL. DNA for the CDR3: TGCGCCAGCAGCCAACCGGTCCCGGGCACTGAAGCTTTCTTT. Residues: CASSQPVPGTEAFF.

The chain recombines TRBV5-1 with TRBJ1-2, with 11 bases lining up with TRBD1. The length of the CDR3 is 16 residues. The V gene end was trimmed by 5 bases and the J gene end by 2 bases; junction bases not matched to a gene: 8. CDR1 is SGHRS, CDR2 YFSETQ, per germline. Written as DNA, the CDR3 is TGCGCCAGCAGAGGGGACAGGGGGTACGGAAACTATGGCTACACCTTC. It encodes CASRGDRGYGNYGYTF.

The genes are TRBV12-5 and TRBJ2-3; 12 bases align to TRBD2. V shed 5 bases and J 0 bases; nucleotides not matched to a gene: 3. The CDR3 totals 16 residues. Per germline, CDR1 LGHNT and CDR2 FRNRAP. CDR3 region: CASGPGTSGSTDTQYF. As DNA, the CDR3 is TGTGCTAGTGGTCCAGGGACTAGCGGGAGCACAGATACGCAGTATTTT.

The V and J genes are TRBV7-3 and TRBJ1-3; a possible D gene is TRBD1 (6 bases). The V gene lost 5 bases and the J gene lost 4 bases, with 15 bases spanning the gap. Germline V gene data show CDR1 as SGHTA and CDR2 as FQGTGA. This CDR3 is built from 15 residues. Here the CDR3 DNA reads TGTGCCAGCAGCCCCACGGGGGGGCAAGGAAACACCATATATTTT. It is translated as CASSPTGGQGNTIYF.

A word on this clone: A much more abundant neighbour one base away suggests this may be a read error. CDR3 nucleotides: TGCGCCAGCAGCCAAGAGGGGGCAGATCAGCCCCAGCATTTT. Amino acid sequence: CASSQEGADQPQHF. The J gene is TRBJ1-5, the V gene TRBV4-1; a possible D gene is TRBD1 (6 bases). In germline, CDR1 is MGHRA, CDR2 YSYEKL. This CDR3 has 14 amino acids. The V and J ends lost 0 bases and 5 bases respectively, with 8 bases between them.

This chain joins TRBV5-1 and TRBJ2-1, with a possible D match to TRBD1 (6 bases). Germline V CDR1 and CDR2: SGHRS, YFSETQ. The CDR3 spans 12 residues. Deletions cut 3 bases from V and 8 bases from J, with 9 bases between. As DNA, the CDR3 is TGCGCCAGCAGCTACAGGGTCTATGAGCAGTTCTTC. Translation gives CASSYRVYEQFF.

This rearrangement joins TRBV24-1 to TRBJ1-1; no reliable D call. The germline V gene encodes CDR1 KGHDR and CDR2 SFDVKD. The CDR3 consists of 13 residues. Trimming stripped 4 bases from V and 8 bases from J, with 13 bases between. The CDR3 loop is CATSEPGVQEAFF. As DNA, the CDR3 is TGTGCCACCAGTGAGCCAGGCGTACAGGAAGCTTTCTTT.

The V and J genes are TRBV30 and TRBJ1-1; 8 nucleotides align to TRBD1. Unmatched junction bases numbered 8, after V lost 2 bases and J lost 3 bases. Germline V gives CDR1 GTSNPN, CDR2 SVGIG (reference sequence). CDR3 length equals 15 residues. CDR3 coding DNA: TGTGCCTGGAGTATCACAGGGGGGGATGACACTGAAGCTTTCTTT. Translation: CAWSITGGDDTEAFF.

The chain has TRBV7-8 and TRBJ1-1; D is uncertain. The CDR3 has 13 residues. V shed 5 bases and J shed 4 bases, with 11 bases lying between them. Germline-derived CDR1 and CDR2 are SGHVS and FQNEAQ. CDR3 nucleotide sequence: TGTGCCAGCAGCCGCCGCACGGTCACTGAAGCTTTCTTT. Encoded protein: CASSRRTVTEAFF.

The chain is built from TRBV15 and TRBJ2-7; TRBD2 agrees at 12 bases. Germline-derived CDR1 and CDR2 are LNHNV and YYDKDF (reference sequence). J was trimmed by 4 bases and V by 0 bases; bases with no gene match: 1. The CDR3 has 15 amino acids. Here the CDR3 reads CATSRDTSGGYEQYF. CDR3 DNA: TGTGCCACCAGCAGAGATACTAGCGGGGGGTACGAGCAGTACTTC.

This chain connects TRBV27 to TRBJ2-3; TRBD2 matches at 8 bases. The CDR3 runs 16 residues. The germline V gene encodes CDR1 MNHEY and CDR2 SMNVEV (reference sequence). Unmatched junction bases numbered 10, after V lost 4 bases and J lost 4 bases. The CDR3 region is CASSWTGGHWSDTQYF. As DNA, the CDR3 is TGTGCCAGCAGTTGGACGGGGGGGCATTGGTCAGATACGCAGTATTTT.

The chain recombines TRBV4-1 with TRBJ2-5, with D possibly being TRBD1 (6 bases). The V end was cut by 1 base, the J end by 5 bases, with 17 bases between. Germline V gene sequence: CDR1 MGHRA, CDR2 YSYEKL. This CDR3 region has 16 residues. CDR3 nucleotide sequence: TGCGCCAGCAGCCAAGTTAATTCAGGGGTCGGGGAGACCCAGTACTTC. Translation: CASSQVNSGVGETQYF.

The chain has TRBV7-8 and TRBJ1-4, with 7 bases fitting TRBD1. Losses at the gene ends were 4 bases for V and 2 bases for J; bases not matched to a gene: 4. Germline lookup yields CDR1 SGHVS and CDR2 FQNEAQ. CDR3 length equals 15 residues. CDR3 sequence reads: CASSSLQGTNEKLFF. The DNA of the CDR3 is TGTGCCAGCAGCTCATTACAGGGGACTAATGAAAAACTGTTTTTT. The whole variable domain, filled in from reference TRBV7-8 and TRBJ1-4, reads GAGVSQSPRYKVAKRGQDVALRCDPISGHVSLFWYQQALGQGPEFLTYFQNEAQLDKSGLPSDRFFAERPEGSVSTLKIQRTQQEDSAVYLCASSSLQGTNEKLFFGSGTQLSVL.

This clone has a single count. The chain employs TRBV29-1 and TRBJ2-7, with TRBD1 identical over 11 bases. The CDR3 extends over 13 amino acids. Germline CDR1 and CDR2: SQVTM and ANQGSEA. V lost 3 bases and J lost 4; bases outside the gene matches: 2. CDR3: CSVDGTGGYEQYF. The CDR3 bases are TGCAGCGTTGATGGGACAGGGGGGTACGAGCAGTACTTC.

This clone was seen a single time. The chain joins TRBV15 to TRBJ1-3; D might be TRBD1 (5 bases). CDR1 is LNHNV, CDR2 YYDKDF, per germline (reference sequence). This CDR3 has 14 residues. The germline V and J ends were trimmed by 3 bases and 4 bases, with 10 bases remaining between them. CDR3 amino acids: CATSRGLPGNTIYF. The DNA for the CDR3 is TGTGCCACCAGCAGGGGGCTACCCGGAAACACCATATATTTT.

This clone has only a few counts. V is TRBV24-1 and J is TRBJ2-3; possibly TRBD1 for D (6 bases). Trimming shortened V by 5 bases and J by 1 base, and 6 bases separated the two germline ends. CDR1 is KGHDR and CDR2 is SFDVKD in the germline V gene. The CDR3 consists of 13 residues. For the CDR3, the DNA is TGTGCCACCAGTGCAGGGGGCACAGATACGCAGTATTTT. Its protein is CATSAGGTDTQYF.

V and J are TRBV10-3 and TRBJ2-6, with D perhaps matching TRBD2 (5 bases). Looked up from germline, CDR1 is ENHRY and CDR2 is SYGVKD. CDR3 length equals 14 residues. V was clipped by 3 bases and J by 4 bases, with 7 bases between them. Here the CDR3 reads CAISESGGANVLTF. The CDR3 DNA follows: TGTGCCATCAGTGAAAGCGGAGGGGCCAACGTCCTGACTTTC.

The J gene is TRBJ2-5, the V gene TRBV7-2, with D possibly matching TRBD2 (6 bases). This CDR3 spans 15 amino acids. V dropped 5 bases and J dropped 2 bases, with 15 bases sitting between them. Germline CDR1 reads SGHTA; CDR2 reads FQGNSA. The CDR3 here is CASSLMGGPQETQYF. CDR3 nucleotide sequence: TGTGCCAGCAGCCTTATGGGAGGACCGCAAGAGACCCAGTACTTC.

This chain joins TRBV5-5 and TRBJ1-3; D may be TRBD1 (5 bases). This CDR3 has 15 amino acids. Trimming stripped 2 bases from V and 2 bases from J, with 11 bases between. Germline V gives CDR1 SGHKS, CDR2 YYEKEE (reference sequence). The CDR3: CASSFLAGTGNTIYF. DNA of the CDR3: TGTGCCAGCAGCTTCCTTGCAGGGACTGGAAACACCATATATTTT. The full variable domain, rest sourced from reference TRBV5-5 and TRBJ1-3, is DAGVTQSPTHLIKTRGQQVTLRCSPISGHKSVSWYQQVLGQGPQFIFQYYEKEERGRGNFPDRFSARQFPNYSSELNVNALLLGDSALYLCASSFLAGTGNTIYFGEGSWLTVV.